Listed below are T cell receptor beta chains from one sample, sequenced in a study of neoadjuvant anti-PD-1 for oral cavity cancer. Assay: immunoSEQ multiplex PCR; the TCRdb copy retains only in-frame clones and omits some. The sample records over 8,500 clones, approximately 62% being singletons. The sequenced sample was tumor tissue, obtained before nivolumab (anti-PD-1) treatment. The receptors were sampled from a person between 40 and 85 years old with oral cavity squamous cell carcinoma. CDR3s include the opening cysteine and the closing phenylalanine or tryptophan. Fields, in order: V gene, clone size, D gene, J gene, CDR3 DNA, CDR3 protein. D genes are given only for firm matches. Size is omitted from some rows. Given values are once, few, many or a class for expanded clones.

TRBV6-4,.,.,TRBJ2-1,TGTGCCAGCACCGACGGGACCGTGCCGGATGAGCAGTTCTTC,CASTDGTVPDEQFF
TRBV6-1,.,.,TRBJ2-2,TGTGCCAGCAATTTCAGGGTAAACACCGGGGAGCTGTTTTTT,CASNFRVNTGELFF
TRBV28,few,.,TRBJ2-7,TGTGCCAGCAGTTTCAGGGATTACGAGCAGTACTTC,CASSFRDYEQYF
TRBV5-1,.,TRBD2,TRBJ2-1,TGCGCCAGCAGATTGGGACTAGCCTACAATGAGCAGTTCTTC,CASRLGLAYNEQFF
TRBV4-1,.,TRBD1,TRBJ1-5,TGCGCCAGCAGCCAAGCCGGGACAGCCCTCGGGCAGCCCCAGCATTTT,CASSQAGTALGQPQHF
TRBV19,.,.,TRBJ2-2,TGTGCCAGTAGTATACATGGCGGGGGCTACCTGGGAGATCTTGGGGAGCTGTTTTTT,CASSIHGGGYLGDLGELFF
TRBV10-3,.,TRBD2,TRBJ2-5,TGTGCCTCCGCGTCGGGGGGACTTCCTCAAGAGACCCAGTACTTC,CASASGGLPQETQYF
TRBV9,once,.,TRBJ1-2,TGTGCCAGCAGCGCCGGCTATGGCTACACCTTC,CASSAGYGYTF
TRBV7-2,.,TRBD2,TRBJ2-1,TGTGCCAGCAGCCCTAGCGGGGGACGCTACAATGAGCAGTTCTTC,CASSPSGGRYNEQFF
TRBV4-1,few,.,TRBJ1-1,TGCGCCAGCAGTTTCCGAGGACAGCTCACTCCGAACACTGAAGCTTTCTTT,CASSFRGQLTPNTEAFF
TRBV2,.,.,TRBJ1-5,TGTGCCAGCAGTGAACGCCCCCCTTTGGCAGGCGGGGGCAATCAGCCCCAGCATTTT,CASSERPPLAGGGNQPQHF
TRBV6-5,.,TRBD1,TRBJ2-7,TGTGCCAGCAGTTACAGTCAGGGGGCTACTTACGAGCAGTACTTC,CASSYSQGATYEQYF
TRBV18,.,TRBD1,TRBJ1-3,TGTGCCAGCTCACCACAGTGGACAGGTCCATACTCTGGAAACACCATATATTTT,CASSPQWTGPYSGNTIYF
TRBV28,.,TRBD1,TRBJ1-4,TGTGCCAGCAGTTTACCGCAGGGGGCTGAAAAACTGTTTTTT,CASSLPQGAEKLFF
TRBV11-2,.,.,TRBJ2-1,TGTGCCAGCAGCTTAGCGGACAGAAATGAGCAGTTCTTC,CASSLADRNEQFF
TRBV4-1,.,.,TRBJ1-6,TGCGCCAGCAGCCCAGGGATTACGTATAATTCACCCCTCCACTTT,CASSPGITYNSPLHF
TRBV5-4,.,TRBD1,TRBJ1-1,TGTGCCAACAGCCCCGGACAGGGGGGAACTGAAGCTTTCTTT,CANSPGQGGTEAFF
TRBV5-1,few,.,TRBJ1-1,TGCGCCAGCAGCTTGGCCGGATACGGGAACACTGAAGCTTTCTTT,CASSLAGYGNTEAFF
TRBV28,.,.,TRBJ2-3,TGTGCCAGCAGTTTTCCGTGGGGCCCTAGCACAGATACGCAGTATTTT,CASSFPWGPSTDTQYF
TRBV2,.,TRBD2,TRBJ2-1,TGTGCCAGCAGCGGACTAGCGGGGGGGAAAGAGTTCTTC,CASSGLAGGKEFF
TRBV5-1,.,TRBD1,TRBJ1-1,TGCGCCAGCAGCGGACAGGGCGGTTATGCTGAAGCTTTCTTT,CASSGQGGYAEAFF
TRBV10-3,.,.,TRBJ2-1,TGTGCCATCAGTGATAACGCAGCTTCAAAGGATGAGCAGTTCTTC,CAISDNAASKDEQFF
TRBV30,once,.,TRBJ1-5,TGTGCCTGGGGCCCCACGGGCGGCAATCAGCCCCAGCATTTT,CAWGPTGGNQPQHF
TRBV28,.,.,TRBJ1-1,TGTGCCAGCAGTTTTGCCCCCCCGAACACTGAAGCTTTCTTT,CASSFAPPNTEAFF
TRBV5-1,few,TRBD2,TRBJ2-2,TGCGCCAGCAGCGCGGGGGTCGGGGAGCTGTTTTTT,CASSAGVGELFF
TRBV5-1,few,TRBD2,TRBJ2-1,TGCGCCAGCAGCTTGGGCCTAGCGGGAGGTAATGAGCAGTTCTTC,CASSLGLAGGNEQFF
TRBV19,.,TRBD1,TRBJ1-3,TGTGCCAGTAGTATTGGTACAGGGGGCATCTTATCTGGAAACACCATATATTTT,CASSIGTGGILSGNTIYF
TRBV27,.,TRBD1,TRBJ1-5,TGTGCCAGCAGTTTATCGGGGACAGGGGGCCTTCAGCCCCAGCATTTT,CASSLSGTGGLQPQHF
TRBV29-1,.,.,TRBJ1-3,TGCAGCGTTGAAGAGGGAACCGGAAACACCATATATTTT,CSVEEGTGNTIYF
TRBV6-1,.,.,TRBJ1-2,TGTGCCAGCAGTGAGAGGGGACCTGCCAATGGCTACACCTTC,CASSERGPANGYTF